This T cell receptor beta chain derives from a study of early T cells in non-severe SARS-CoV-2 infection. In TCRdb, the 5' RACE reads were re-called with MiXCR into one record per CDR3 protein. The sample comprises roughly 53,000 distinct CDR3 sequences, approximately 9.7% of which are singletons, and around 21% rests with the top ten. V lost 6 bases to trimming and J lost 4 bases, with 13 bases between them. The CDR3 is made up of 14 amino acids. This clonotype has only a few counts. The specimen sequenced was whole blood. This TCR was recovered from an adult who was a healthcare worker with PCR-confirmed SARS-CoV-2 infection or an uninfected control (not recorded which). This chain links TRBV12-3 or TRBV12-4 with TRBJ2-1; TRBD2 might be the D (5 bases). CDR3 sequence (DNA): TGTGCCAGCAGCCCTCCAGGACTGTACAATGAGCAGTTCTTC. It codes for CASSPPGLYNEQFF.